The following is a T cell receptor beta chain sequence with its context. This specimen comes from a study of T cell changes during pregnancy in multiple sclerosis. Per the germline V gene, CDR1 is KGHSH and CDR2 is LQKENI. The CDR3 loop spans 17 amino acids. The ends lost 3 bases at V and 4 bases at J; junction bases unmatched: 9. Assay: immunoSEQ multiplex PCR; the TCRdb copy retains only in-frame clones and omits some. The data contain under 110,000 clones, more than 85% of them singletons. The receptor was isolated from a female donor with multiple sclerosis, enrolled in a pregnancy study. The chain has TRBV18 and TRBJ2-5, with TRBD1 matching over 12 bases. Sequenced material: peripheral blood, taken in the second trimester of pregnancy. CDR3 DNA: TGTGCCAGCTCACCCCTTCCGGGACAGGGGGCTGTAGAGACCCAGTACTTC. Residues: CASSPLPGQGAVETQYF.